These T cell receptor beta chains were read from a single sample in a study of untreated major depressive disorder. Repertoires were generated with immunoSEQ multiplex PCR, while TCRdb's copy carries only in-frame clones and drops some. The sample holds 20,000 to 25,000 clones, more than 70% seen once. The sample comprised CD4+ T cells from PBMCs. These TCRs come from a woman under 40 in good health. The CDR3 runs from the conserved cysteine through the conserved F or W. The D gene is left open where the match is weak. Clone size is not always given. Where it is, it says once, few, many or a class for expanded clones.

CDR3 | DNA | J | V | D | size
CSARSSYNSPLHF | TGCAGCGCCCGGAGCTCCTATAATTCACCCCTCCACTTT | TRBJ1-6 | TRBV29-1 | . | .
CSAGDQYGYTF | TGCAGTGCTGGAGACCAGTATGGCTACACCTTC | TRBJ1-2 | TRBV20-1 | . | .
CASTKLGAEAFF | TGTGCCAGCACCAAACTCGGGGCTGAAGCTTTCTTT | TRBJ1-1 | TRBV25-1 | . | few
CASSGTGTGGKNEQFF | TGTGCCAGCAGCGGAACCGGGACAGGGGGCAAGAATGAGCAGTTCTTC | TRBJ2-1 | TRBV5-6 | TRBD1 | .
CASSPTLAGGSYNEQFF | TGTGCCAGCAGCCCTACTCTAGCGGGAGGCTCCTACAATGAGCAGTTCTTC | TRBJ2-1 | TRBV11-2 | TRBD2 | .
CASSIDRGETQYF | TGTGCCAGTAGTATTGACAGGGGAGAGACCCAGTACTTC | TRBJ2-5 | TRBV19 | TRBD1 | once
CASSLAWGNTEAFF | TGTGCCAGCAGCTTGGCCTGGGGAAACACTGAAGCTTTCTTT | TRBJ1-1 | TRBV5-6 | . | .
CASSGRESYNEQFF | TGTGCCAGCAGCGGACGGGAATCCTACAATGAGCAGTTCTTC | TRBJ2-1 | TRBV5-5 | . | .
CASSDIHEQYF | TGTGCCAGCAGTGATATCCACGAGCAGTACTTC | TRBJ2-7 | TRBV2 | . | .
CASSLVGGSSYNSPLHF | TGTGCCAGCAGCTTAGTCGGAGGGAGCTCCTATAATTCACCCCTCCACTTT | TRBJ1-6 | TRBV7-3 | . | .
CASSTTNSGAKNIQYF | TGTGCCAGCAGCACCACCAACTCAGGGGCCAAAAACATTCAGTACTTC | TRBJ2-4 | TRBV5-4 | . | .
CASSLAGGDGYTF | TGCGCCAGCAGCTTGGCTGGGGGGGATGGCTACACCTTC | TRBJ1-2 | TRBV5-1 | . | .
CASSEGGQTDTQYF | TGTGCCAGCAGTGAGGGGGGACAGACAGATACGCAGTATTTT | TRBJ2-3 | TRBV25-1 | . | once
CASSQRRDSTDTQYF | TGCGCCAGCAGCCAAAGGAGGGATAGCACAGATACGCAGTATTTT | TRBJ2-3 | TRBV4-1 | . | .
CASSISGEDTQYF | TGTGCCAGTAGTATTTCAGGGGAGGATACGCAGTATTTT | TRBJ2-3 | TRBV19 | . | .
CASSLAIGDASPLHF | TGCGCCAGCAGCTTGGCCATAGGGGACGCCTCACCCCTCCACTTT | TRBJ1-6 | TRBV5-1 | . | .
CASSWVGQNTEAFF | TGCGCCAGCAGCTGGGTGGGACAGAACACTGAAGCTTTCTTT | TRBJ1-1 | TRBV5-1 | . | .
CASTGRGATTDTQYF | TGTGCCAGTACAGGGCGGGGTGCTACCACAGATACGCAGTATTTT | TRBJ2-3 | TRBV27 | . | once
CAADRGGNQPQHF | TGTGCCGCGGACAGGGGTGGCAATCAGCCCCAGCATTTT | TRBJ1-5 | TRBV10-3 | TRBD1 | .
CASSESMAEAFF | TGCGCCAGCAGTGAGTCCATGGCTGAAGCTTTCTTT | TRBJ1-1 | TRBV10-2 | . | .
CSVERGGGTDTQYF | TGCAGCGTTGAGAGGGGTGGGGGCACAGATACGCAGTATTTT | TRBJ2-3 | TRBV29-1 | . | .
CASAIGGRGTEAFF | TGTGCTAGTGCCATTGGGGGGCGCGGCACTGAAGCTTTCTTT | TRBJ1-1 | TRBV12-5 | . | .
CAISVEVGVRGYTF | TGTGCCATCAGTGTCGAGGTAGGGGTTCGTGGCTACACCTTC | TRBJ1-2 | TRBV10-3 | . | .
CASSPRLAGGRRQETQYF | TGTGCCAGCAGCCCCCGACTAGCGGGGGGGCGGCGTCAAGAGACCCAGTACTTC | TRBJ2-5 | TRBV4-2 | TRBD2 | .
CASSFLSAGGATWGNQPQHF | TGTGCCAGCAGCTTTCTCTCGGCAGGGGGCGCAACGTGGGGCAATCAGCCCCAGCATTTT | TRBJ1-5 | TRBV7-3 | TRBD1 | .
CAISVGGGANEQYF | TGTGCCATCAGTGTCGGCGGGGGGGCCAACGAGCAGTACTTC | TRBJ2-7 | TRBV10-3 | TRBD2 | .
CASRSTGARSPLHF | TGTGCCAGCAGATCCACAGGTGCTCGTTCACCCCTCCACTTT | TRBJ1-6 | TRBV7-9 | . | .
CASSLGTSGGEWFF | TGTGCCAGCAGCTTGGGGACTAGCGGGGGGGAGTGGTTCTTC | TRBJ2-1 | TRBV7-2 | TRBD2 | .
CASSQSSPRFSGNTIYF | TGCGCCAGCAGCCAGAGCTCACCCAGATTCTCTGGAAACACCATATATTTT | TRBJ1-3 | TRBV4-3 | . | .
CASRQGREKLFF | TGTGCCAGCCGACAGGGGCGCGAAAAACTGTTTTTT | TRBJ1-4 | TRBV27 | TRBD1 | .
CASSSSPLNTEAFF | TGTGCCAGCAGCTCTAGCCCGTTGAACACTGAAGCTTTCTTT | TRBJ1-1 | TRBV7-9 | . | .
CASSARLSQETQYF | TGTGCCAGCAGCGCCCGACTGAGCCAAGAGACCCAGTACTTC | TRBJ2-5 | TRBV9 | . | .
CASSPGQDMGPLHF | TGTGCCAGCTCCCCGGGACAGGACATGGGGCCCCTCCACTTT | TRBJ1-6 | TRBV18 | TRBD1 | .
CASSLNRVSNQPQHF | TGTGCCAGCAGTTTAAATAGGGTTAGCAATCAGCCCCAGCATTTT | TRBJ1-5 | TRBV27 | . | .
CASSLVGGVPQPQHF | TGTGCCAGCAGCTTAGTCGGCGGGGTTCCTCAGCCCCAGCATTTT | TRBJ1-5 | TRBV7-2 | . | .
CASRRGDGTDTQYF | TGTGCCAGCAGGCGGGGGGATGGCACAGATACGCAGTATTTT | TRBJ2-3 | TRBV2 | TRBD2 | .
CASSQDDGRRSYEQYF | TGCGCCAGCAGCCAAGATGACGGAAGACGGTCCTACGAGCAGTACTTC | TRBJ2-7 | TRBV4-3 | . | .
CASSLELRQPYGYTF | TGTGCCAGCAGCTTAGAGTTGCGGCAGCCCTATGGCTACACCTTC | TRBJ1-2 | TRBV11-2 | . | .
CASSMGRWETQYF | TGTGCCAGTAGTATGGGCCGGTGGGAGACCCAGTACTTC | TRBJ2-5 | TRBV19 | . | .
CASSLRTSSYEQYF | TGTGCCAGCAGTCTCCGGACTAGCTCCTACGAGCAGTACTTC | TRBJ2-7 | TRBV27 | TRBD2 | .
CASRADRVGTEAFF | TGTGCCAGCAGGGCAGACAGGGTGGGAACTGAAGCTTTCTTT | TRBJ1-1 | TRBV2 | TRBD1 | .
CASSSGQAFYNSPLHF | TGTGCCAGCAGCTCTGGACAGGCTTTTTATAATTCACCCCTCCACTTT | TRBJ1-6 | TRBV11-2 | TRBD1 | .
CASSRVGVGNTEAFF | TGTGCCAGCAGCCGGGTGGGGGTCGGGAACACTGAAGCTTTCTTT | TRBJ1-1 | TRBV7-2 | . | .
CASSQAWGSTEAFF | TGTGCCAGCAGCCAAGCATGGGGGTCAACTGAAGCTTTCTTT | TRBJ1-1 | TRBV14 | . | .
CASSLRRGVTDTQYF | TGCGCCAGCTCACTACGTAGAGGGGTCACAGATACGCAGTATTTT | TRBJ2-3 | TRBV4-3 | . | .
CASSETRLAGGRWQFF | TGTGCCAGCAGTGAAACGCGGCTAGCGGGGGGACGGTGGCAGTTCTTC | TRBJ2-1 | TRBV2 | TRBD2 | .
CASSLSVAGRPGNTIYF | TGTGCCAGCAGCTTATCAGTCGCAGGGCGCCCCGGAAACACCATATATTTT | TRBJ1-3 | TRBV7-8 | . | .
CASSYSYGGGETQYF | TGTGCCAGCAGTTACTCCTACGGGGGAGGGGAGACCCAGTACTTC | TRBJ2-5 | TRBV6-5 | TRBD2 | .
CASSLQGRSYGYTF | TGTGCCAGCAGCCTTCAGGGGCGGAGCTATGGCTACACCTTC | TRBJ1-2 | TRBV7-2 | . | .
CSGGTAGNTIYF | TGCAGCGGGGGGACAGCCGGAAACACCATATATTTT | TRBJ1-3 | TRBV29-1 | TRBD1 | .
CASSRGQGGWQPQHF | TGTGCCAGCAGCCGGGGACAGGGAGGATGGCAGCCCCAGCATTTT | TRBJ1-5 | TRBV28 | TRBD1 | .
CASSPRSDQPQHF | TGTGCCAGCTCACCCAGATCGGATCAGCCCCAGCATTTT | TRBJ1-5 | TRBV18 | . | .
CASTLEQGGNYGYTF | TGTGCCAGCACCCTCGAGCAAGGGGGAAACTATGGCTACACCTTC | TRBJ1-2 | TRBV6-1 | . | .
CAWSVNRFSGTGSPSYYGYTF | TGTGCCTGGAGTGTAAACCGTTTTTCCGGGACAGGGTCACCTAGCTACTATGGCTACACCTTC | TRBJ1-2 | TRBV30 | TRBD1 | .
CASSQDQGERHF | TGTGCCAGCAGCCAAGACCAGGGAGAAAGGCACTTC | TRBJ2-5 | TRBV7-2 | . | few
CASSQVGQATGYTF | TGCGCCAGCAGCCAAGTTGGACAGGCTACGGGCTACACCTTC | TRBJ1-2 | TRBV4-1 | TRBD1 | .
CASSPLRGTYEQYF | TGTGCCAGCAGCCCCCTGCGGGGCACCTACGAGCAGTACTTC | TRBJ2-7 | TRBV7-9 | . | .
CASRPTAGGADSPLHF | TGTGCCAGCAGGCCAACCGCAGGGGGCGCGGATTCACCCCTCCACTTT | TRBJ1-6 | TRBV7-2 | TRBD1 | .
CASSLADYGYTF | TGTGCCAGCAGCTTGGCGGACTATGGCTACACCTTC | TRBJ1-2 | TRBV5-4 | . | .
CASTLPGAGGPYGYTF | TGTGCCAGCACGCTCCCCGGGGCTGGGGGACCCTATGGCTACACCTTC | TRBJ1-2 | TRBV5-4 | . | .